This T cell receptor beta chain is from a study of cytomegalovirus exposure and HLA in healthy donors. Study results and caveats: When analyzed later, a missense DCLRE1C variant was found to be linked to TCR beta V- and J-gene trimming. Later on, an analysis showed TCR association rates differing by HLA locus, with DRB1 the most and HLA-C the fewest. Sequencing probably produced one cluster of sequence variants that were highly shared.

As concerns this clone: Antigen specificity is unknown.

The PCR contained 60 Vbeta and 13 Jbeta primers. TCRdb's copy holds only in-frame clones and misses some; the assay was immunoSEQ multiplex PCR. This sample's table has some 110,000 clones. Per germline, CDR1 SNHLY and CDR2 FYNNEI. The CDR3 is 16 amino acids. V gave up 7 bases and J gave up 4 bases; unmatched junction bases: 12. Sequences were obtained from PBMCs. The J gene is TRBJ2-1, the V gene TRBV2; 8 positions agree with TRBD1. The source is a man aged 40-50 years in good health and CMV-seronegative. The CDR3 DNA sequence: TGTGCCAGCAAGCCGGGGCAGGGGGCGGGTTACAATGAGCAGTTCTTC. This codes for CASKPGQGAGYNEQFF.